Sequencing of this T cell receptor beta chain was carried out in a study of tumor-infiltrating lymphocytes in primary liver carcinoma. Study results and limitations: When set against blood, tumors had a significantly higher top-250-clone fraction (p = 0.039).

As for this clonotype: Its target is unknown. At one boundary the junction diverges from the germline segment, which might be a read error.

Unsorted whole blood supplied the RNA, and germline DNA was extracted too. Before any surgery took place, four milliliters of peripheral blood were collected. Germline CDR1 and CDR2: SQVTM and ANQGSEA. The CDR3 length is 14 residues. TCR beta cDNA came from about 470 ng total RNA, primed with a constant-region primer. Sequencing libraries for TCR beta derived from three nested multiplex PCR rounds that used slightly modified ARM-PCR. A C-beta reverse primer was combined with TRBV1-TRBV30 forward primers in the first two PCR rounds, and each round had approximately 10 cycles. TCRdb fed the multiplex PCR reads into MiXCR, producing one record per CDR3 protein. The data contain almost 200,000 distinct CDR3 sequences, around 60% of them singletons.

J is TRBJ2-7 and V is TRBV29-1; D tentatively fits TRBD1 or TRBD2 (5 bases each). This clonotype was obtained from a woman aged 55-70 years with primary liver carcinoma and hepatitis B virus infection. The sample consisted of peripheral blood. CDR3 bases: TGCACCGTTGGAGTAGGGCAGGGCCGGGGCGAGCAGTACTTC. Encoded protein: CTVGVGQGRGEQYF.